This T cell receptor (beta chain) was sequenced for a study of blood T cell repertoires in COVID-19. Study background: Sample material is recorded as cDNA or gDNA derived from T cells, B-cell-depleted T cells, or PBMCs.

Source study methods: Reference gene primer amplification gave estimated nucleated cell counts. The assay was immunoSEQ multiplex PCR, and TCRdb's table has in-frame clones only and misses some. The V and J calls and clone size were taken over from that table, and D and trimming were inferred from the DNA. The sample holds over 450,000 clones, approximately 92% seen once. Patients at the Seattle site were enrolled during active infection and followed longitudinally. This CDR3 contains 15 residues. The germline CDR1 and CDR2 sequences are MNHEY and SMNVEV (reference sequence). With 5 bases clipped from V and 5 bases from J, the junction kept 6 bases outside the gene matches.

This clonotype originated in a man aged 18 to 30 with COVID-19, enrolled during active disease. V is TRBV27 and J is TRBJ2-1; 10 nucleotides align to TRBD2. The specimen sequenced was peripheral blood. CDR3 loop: CASSTLAGGHNEQFF. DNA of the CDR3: TGTGCCAGCAGTACTTTAGCGGGGGGCCACAATGAGCAGTTCTTC.